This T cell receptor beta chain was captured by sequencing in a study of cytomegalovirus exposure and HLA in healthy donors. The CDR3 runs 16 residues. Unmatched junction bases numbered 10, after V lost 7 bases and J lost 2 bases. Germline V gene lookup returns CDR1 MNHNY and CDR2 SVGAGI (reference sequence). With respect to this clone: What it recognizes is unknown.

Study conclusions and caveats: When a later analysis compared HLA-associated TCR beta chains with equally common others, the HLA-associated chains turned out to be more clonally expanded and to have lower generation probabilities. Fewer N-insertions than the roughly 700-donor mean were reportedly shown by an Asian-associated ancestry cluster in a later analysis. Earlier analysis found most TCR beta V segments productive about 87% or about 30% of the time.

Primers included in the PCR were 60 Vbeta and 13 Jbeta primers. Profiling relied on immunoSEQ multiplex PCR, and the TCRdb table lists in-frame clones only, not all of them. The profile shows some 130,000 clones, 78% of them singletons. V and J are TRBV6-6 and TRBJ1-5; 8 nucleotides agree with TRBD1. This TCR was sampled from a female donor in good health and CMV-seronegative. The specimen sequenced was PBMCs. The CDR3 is CASTARGLSGNQPQHF. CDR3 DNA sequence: TGTGCCAGCACGGCCAGGGGGCTTTCGGGCAATCAGCCCCAGCATTTT.